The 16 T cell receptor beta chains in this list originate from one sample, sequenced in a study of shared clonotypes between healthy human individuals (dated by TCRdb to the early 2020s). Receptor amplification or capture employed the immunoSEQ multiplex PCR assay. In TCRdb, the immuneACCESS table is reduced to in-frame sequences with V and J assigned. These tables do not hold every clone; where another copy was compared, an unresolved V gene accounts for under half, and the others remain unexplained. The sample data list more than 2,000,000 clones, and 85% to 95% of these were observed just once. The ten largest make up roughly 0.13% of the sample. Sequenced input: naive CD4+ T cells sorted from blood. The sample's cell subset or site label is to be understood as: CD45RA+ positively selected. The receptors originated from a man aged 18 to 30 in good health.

The CDR3 region has the DNA TGTGCCAGCAGCCCACTGGGGGGGACAGGGGGCACAACTAATGAAAAACTGTTTTTT. Protein sequence: CASSPLGGTGGTTNEKLFF. This chain links TRBV7-6 with TRBJ1-4, with 12 positions matching TRBD1. This CDR3 spans 19 amino acids. J lost 0 bases, V lost 5 bases, and 10 bases had no gene match. Looked up from germline, CDR1 is SGHVS and CDR2 is FNYEAQ.

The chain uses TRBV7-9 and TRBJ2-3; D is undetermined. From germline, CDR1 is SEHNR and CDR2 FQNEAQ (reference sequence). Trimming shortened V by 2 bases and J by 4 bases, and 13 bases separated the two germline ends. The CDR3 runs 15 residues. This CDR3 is CASSLRIGEADTQYF. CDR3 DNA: TGTGCCAGCAGCTTACGCATCGGAGAGGCAGATACGCAGTATTTT.

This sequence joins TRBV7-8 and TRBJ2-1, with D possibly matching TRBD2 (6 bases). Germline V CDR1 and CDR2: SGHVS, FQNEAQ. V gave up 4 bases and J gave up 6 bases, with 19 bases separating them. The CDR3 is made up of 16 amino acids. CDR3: CASSSAPRDFTNEQFF. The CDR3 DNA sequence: TGTGCCAGCAGCTCAGCACCCCGGGACTTTACCAATGAGCAGTTCTTC.

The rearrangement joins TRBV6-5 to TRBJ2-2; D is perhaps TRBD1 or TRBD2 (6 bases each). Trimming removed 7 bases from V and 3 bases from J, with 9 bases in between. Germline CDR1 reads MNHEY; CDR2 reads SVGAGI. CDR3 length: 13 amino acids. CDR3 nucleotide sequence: TGTGCCAGCACGGGGGCCGACACCGGGGAGCTGTTTTTT. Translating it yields CASTGADTGELFF.

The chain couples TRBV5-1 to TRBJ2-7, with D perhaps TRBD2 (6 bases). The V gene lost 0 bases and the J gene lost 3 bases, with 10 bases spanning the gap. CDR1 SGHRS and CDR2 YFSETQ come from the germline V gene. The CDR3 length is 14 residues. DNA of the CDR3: TGCGCCAGCAGCTTGGTGGGGGGTTTCTACGAGCAGTACTTC. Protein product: CASSLVGGFYEQYF.

The CDR3 DNA reads as TGTGCCAGCAGCAGGGAATCGCTCGGAGGGACTGAAGCTTTCTTT. Its translation is CASSRESLGGTEAFF. This rearrangement joins TRBV6-5 to TRBJ1-1; weak D call: TRBD1 (5 bases). This CDR3 has 15 amino acids. Germline CDR1 and CDR2: MNHEY and SVGAGI. V shed 6 bases and J shed 5 bases, with 19 bases lying between them.

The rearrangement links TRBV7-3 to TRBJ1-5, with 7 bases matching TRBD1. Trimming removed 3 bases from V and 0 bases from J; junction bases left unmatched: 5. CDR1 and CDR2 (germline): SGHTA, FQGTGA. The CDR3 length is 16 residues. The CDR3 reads CASSLPGTVSNQPQHF. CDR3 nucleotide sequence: TGTGCCAGCAGCTTGCCCGGGACAGTTAGCAATCAGCCCCAGCATTTT.

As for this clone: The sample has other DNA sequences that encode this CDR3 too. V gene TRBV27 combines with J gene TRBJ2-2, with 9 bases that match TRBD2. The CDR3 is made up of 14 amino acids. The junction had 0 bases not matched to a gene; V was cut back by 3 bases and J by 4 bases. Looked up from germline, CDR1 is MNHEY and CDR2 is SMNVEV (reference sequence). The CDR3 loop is CASSLREGTGELFF. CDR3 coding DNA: TGTGCCAGCAGTTTGCGGGAGGGCACCGGGGAGCTGTTTTTT.

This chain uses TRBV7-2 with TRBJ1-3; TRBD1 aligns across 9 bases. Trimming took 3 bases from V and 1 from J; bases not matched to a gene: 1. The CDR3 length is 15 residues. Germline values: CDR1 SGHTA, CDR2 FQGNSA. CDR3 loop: CASSFGQGSGNTIYF. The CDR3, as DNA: TGTGCCAGCAGCTTCGGACAGGGGTCTGGAAACACCATATATTTT.

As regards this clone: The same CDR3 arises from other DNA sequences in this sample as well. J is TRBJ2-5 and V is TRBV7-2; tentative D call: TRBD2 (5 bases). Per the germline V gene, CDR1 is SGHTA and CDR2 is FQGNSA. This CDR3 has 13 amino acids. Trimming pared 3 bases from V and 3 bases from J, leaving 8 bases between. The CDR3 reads CASSFSGKETQYF. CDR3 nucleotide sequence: TGTGCCAGCAGCTTTTCGGGAAAAGAGACCCAGTACTTC.

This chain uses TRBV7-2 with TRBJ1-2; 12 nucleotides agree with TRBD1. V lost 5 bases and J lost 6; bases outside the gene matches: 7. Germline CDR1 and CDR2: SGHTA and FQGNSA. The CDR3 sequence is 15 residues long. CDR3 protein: CASSDWDRGLDGYTF. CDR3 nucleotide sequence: TGTGCCAGCAGCGATTGGGACAGGGGGCTTGATGGCTACACCTTC.

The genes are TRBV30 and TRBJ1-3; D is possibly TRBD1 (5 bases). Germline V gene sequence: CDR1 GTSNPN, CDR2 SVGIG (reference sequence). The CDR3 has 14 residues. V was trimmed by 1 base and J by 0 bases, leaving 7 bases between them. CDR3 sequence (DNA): TGTGCCTGGAGTGCCGACAGCTCTGGAAACACCATATATTTT. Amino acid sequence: CAWSADSSGNTIYF.

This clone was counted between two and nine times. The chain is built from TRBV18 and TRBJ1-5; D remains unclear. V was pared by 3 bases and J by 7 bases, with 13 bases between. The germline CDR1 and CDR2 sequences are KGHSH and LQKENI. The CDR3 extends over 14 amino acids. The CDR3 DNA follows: TGTGCCAGCTCACCTATCCCGGGAGAGCAGCCCCAGCATTTT. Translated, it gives CASSPIPGEQPQHF.

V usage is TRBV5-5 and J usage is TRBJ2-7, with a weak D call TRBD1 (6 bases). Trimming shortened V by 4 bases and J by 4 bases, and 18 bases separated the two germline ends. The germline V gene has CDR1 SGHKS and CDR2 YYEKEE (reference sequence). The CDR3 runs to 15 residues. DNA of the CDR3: TGTGCCAGCAGCCCCAGACAGGCGGGTAAATACGAGCAGTACTTC. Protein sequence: CASSPRQAGKYEQYF.

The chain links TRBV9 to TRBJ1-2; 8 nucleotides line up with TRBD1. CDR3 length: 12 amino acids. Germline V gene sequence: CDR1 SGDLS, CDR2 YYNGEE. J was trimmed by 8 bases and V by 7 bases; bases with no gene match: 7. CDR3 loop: CASGQGAGGYTF. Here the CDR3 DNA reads TGTGCCAGCGGGCAGGGGGCTGGAGGCTACACCTTC.

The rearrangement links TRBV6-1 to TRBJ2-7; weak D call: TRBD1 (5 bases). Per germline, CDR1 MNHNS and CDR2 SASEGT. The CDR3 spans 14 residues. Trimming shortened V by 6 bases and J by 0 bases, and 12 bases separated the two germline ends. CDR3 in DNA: TGTGCCAGCAGCCCAGACAGAAACTCCTACGAGCAGTACTTC. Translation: CASSPDRNSYEQYF.